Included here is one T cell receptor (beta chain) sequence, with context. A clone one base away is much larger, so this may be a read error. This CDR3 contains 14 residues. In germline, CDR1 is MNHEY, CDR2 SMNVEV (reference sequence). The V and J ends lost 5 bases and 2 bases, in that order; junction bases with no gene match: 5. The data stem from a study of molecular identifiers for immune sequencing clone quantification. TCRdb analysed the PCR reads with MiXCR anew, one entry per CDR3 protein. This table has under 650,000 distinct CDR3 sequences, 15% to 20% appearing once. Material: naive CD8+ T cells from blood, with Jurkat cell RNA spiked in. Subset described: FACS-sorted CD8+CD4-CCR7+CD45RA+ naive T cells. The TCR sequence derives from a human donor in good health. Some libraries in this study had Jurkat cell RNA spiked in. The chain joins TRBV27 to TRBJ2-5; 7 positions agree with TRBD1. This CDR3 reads CASSPQGYQETQYF. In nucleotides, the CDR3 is TGTGCCAGCAGTCCACAGGGGTATCAAGAGACCCAGTACTTC.